The source of this T cell receptor (beta chain) is a study of beta chain features in type 1 diabetes. A few counts support this clone. The antigen remains unidentified. Findings and caveats of the study: The study found that naive, central memory and Treg TCRB repertoires appeared more similar in patients than in healthy donors. Shorter templates may be favored by PCR, equally so in patients and controls. More deletions and fewer insertions at VDJ junctions were seen in type 1 diabetes patients. High-TCR-expressing cells could be over-represented by cDNA sequencing. In all four CD4+ subsets, TCRB CDR3 length was significantly, moderately reduced in type 1 diabetes.

Since all of the isolated RNA was reverse transcribed, expressed TCRB transcripts were what got sequenced. The table came from immunoSEQ multiplex PCR; TCRdb's copy has only in-frame clones and leaves some out. The table shows some 160,000 clones, with 8% to 8.5% occurring only once. The ends were cut back, 5 bases at V and 2 bases at J, with 12 bases in the middle. The CDR3 loop spans 14 amino acids. Germline V CDR1 and CDR2: SGHTA, FQGNSA. The source of this sequence is a woman younger than 30 with type 1 diabetes. V and J are TRBV7-2 and TRBJ2-5; D possibly corresponds to TRBD1 (6 bases). The sample was central memory CD4+ T cells from blood. Here the CDR3 DNA reads TGTGCCAGCAGCCCCCCGGGGACACAAGAGACCCAGTACTTC. It codes for CASSPPGTQETQYF.